Listed here are 19 T cell receptor beta chains from one sample, sequenced in a study of T cell responses to AZD1222 COVID-19 vaccine. The data were produced by immunoSEQ multiplex PCR, yet TCRdb's version contains in-frame clones alone and is incomplete. The sample contains 170,000 or so clones, roughly 93% of which appear only once. The source was peripheral blood, collected 28 days after the second dose of the MenACWY control vaccine. The source is an adult who received the MenACWY meningococcal vaccine as a control.

The rearrangement uses TRBV19 and TRBJ2-7, with D perhaps TRBD1 (8 bases). This CDR3 is 15 amino acids long. Germline CDR1 is LNHDA and CDR2 is SQIVND (reference sequence). V lost 7 bases and J lost 2, with 18 bases in between. CDR3 bases: TGTGCCAGTACAAAAGACAGGGGAGGGACCTACGAGCAGTACTTC. Translated, it gives CASTKDRGGTYEQYF.

V gene TRBV6-5 combines with J gene TRBJ2-3, with TRBD2 identical over 7 bases. The CDR3 extends over 15 amino acids. Losses at the gene ends were 0 bases for V and 4 bases for J; bases not matched to a gene: 4. The germline CDR1 and CDR2 sequences are MNHEY and SVGAGI. The CDR3 protein is CASSYSGGWADTQYF. The DNA of the CDR3 is TGTGCCAGCAGTTACTCGGGGGGGTGGGCAGATACGCAGTATTTT.

The V call is TRBV2, the J call TRBJ1-2; the match to TRBD1 covers 8 bases. V lost 6 bases, J lost 4 bases, and 7 bases stayed unmatched. In germline, CDR1 is SNHLY, CDR2 FYNNEI. The CDR3 is made up of 14 amino acids. The CDR3 nucleotides are TGTGCCAGCAGCGACAGGGGAGGTATCTATGGCTACACCTTC. Amino acid sequence: CASSDRGGIYGYTF.

This clone was picked up one time. The chain recombines TRBV18 with TRBJ1-1; D is perhaps TRBD1 (5 bases). This CDR3 has 12 amino acids. Between the trimmed V and J ends, which lost 8 bases and 0 bases, there was a span of 7 bases. CDR1 and CDR2 from the germline V gene are KGHSH and LQKENI. CDR3 DNA sequence: TGTGCCAGCCTCAGGGTGAACACTGAAGCTTTCTTT. It specifies CASLRVNTEAFF.

The CDR3 nucleotides read TGTGCCAGCAGCTTACGGCCAGGAGAGGGGGGGTACAATGAGCAGTTCTTC. Protein product: CASSLRPGEGGYNEQFF. The chain has TRBV7-9 and TRBJ2-1; possibly TRBD2 for D (7 bases). Trimming left V 2 bases short and J 4 bases short, with 18 bases between. Germline V lookup: CDR1 SEHNR, CDR2 FQNEAQ (reference sequence). This CDR3 is 17 amino acids long.

The V gene is TRBV7-3, the J gene TRBJ2-1, with 9 positions matching TRBD1. Germline CDR1 is SGHTA and CDR2 is FQGTGA. V trimming: 5 bases; J trimming: 9 bases; junction bases outside the gene matches: 11. The length of the CDR3 is 15 residues. The CDR3 spells CASSRLGQGTGEQFF. The CDR3 DNA sequence: TGTGCCAGCAGCCGCCTGGGACAGGGAACGGGTGAGCAGTTCTTC. The entire variable domain, with the rest obtained from reference TRBV7-3 and TRBJ2-1, is as follows: GAGVSQTPSNKVTEKGKYVELRCDPISGHTALYWYRQSLGQGPEFLIYFQGTGAADDSGLPNDRFFAVRPEGSVSTLKIQRTERGDSAVYLCASSRLGQGTGEQFFGPGTRLTVL.

The rearrangement links TRBV5-1 to TRBJ1-1, with D hard to call. Germline CDR1 reads SGHRS; CDR2 reads YFSETQ. There are 12 residues in the CDR3. V lost 5 bases and J lost 4, with 9 bases in between. CDR3 protein: CASRGHGTEAFF. CDR3 DNA: TGCGCCAGCAGGGGCCACGGCACTGAAGCTTTCTTT.

This chain uses TRBV4-1 with TRBJ2-7, with 7 bases aligning to TRBD1. Trimming took 4 bases from V and 2 from J; bases not matched to a gene: 5. The CDR3 covers 14 residues. CDR1 MGHRA and CDR2 YSYEKL come from the germline V gene. CDR3 nucleotide sequence: TGCGCCAGCAGCCGGCAAGGACAGGCCTACGAGCAGTACTTC. Its translation is CASSRQGQAYEQYF.

V and J are TRBV18 and TRBJ2-1; D unclear. Germline CDR1 reads KGHSH; CDR2 reads LQKENI. The CDR3 is 13 amino acids. V lost 2 bases, J lost 6 bases, and 8 bases lay in between. For the CDR3, the DNA is TGTGCCAGCTCACCAGTGGCAACCAATGAGCAGTTCTTC. It is translated as CASSPVATNEQFF. The full variable domain, completed using reference TRBV18 and TRBJ2-1, is NAGVMQNPRHLVRRRGQEARLRCSPMKGHSHVYWYRQLPEEGLKFMVYLQKENIIDESGMPKERFSAEFPKEGPSILRIQQVVRGDSAAYFCASSPVATNEQFFGPGTRLTVL.

V gene TRBV14 combines with J gene TRBJ2-5; 8 bases agree with TRBD1. Losses at the gene ends were 5 bases for V and 2 bases for J; bases not matched to a gene: 22. The CDR3 totals 20 residues. Germline V gene sequence: CDR1 SGHDN, CDR2 FVKESK. The CDR3 region is CASSGRRRWLGRGLQETQYF. In DNA, the CDR3 is TGTGCCAGCAGCGGACGAAGAAGGTGGTTGGGCAGGGGGCTACAAGAGACCCAGTACTTC.

V usage is TRBV7-9 and J usage is TRBJ2-7; no definite D call. Germline CDR1 reads SEHNR; CDR2 reads FQNEAQ (reference sequence). Trimming stripped 0 bases from V and 2 bases from J, with 11 bases between. The CDR3 extends over 15 amino acids. The CDR3 coding sequence is TGTGCCAGCAGCTTAGCGGCCGGGTTCCCCTACGAGCAGTACTTC. Amino acid sequence: CASSLAAGFPYEQYF.

CDR3 amino acids: CASSIGGNTIYF. In DNA form, the CDR3 reads TGTGCCAGTAGTATCGGTGGAAACACCATATATTTT. The V and J genes are TRBV19 and TRBJ1-3, with D hard to call. The germline gives CDR1 LNHDA, CDR2 SQIVND (reference sequence). CDR3 length: 12 amino acids. The ends were cut back, 3 bases at V and 3 bases at J, with 3 bases in the middle.

This clone was found once. The chain joins TRBV6-2 or TRBV6-3 to TRBJ2-5; D is perhaps TRBD2 (7 bases). This CDR3 contains 15 residues. V gave up 5 bases and J gave up 2 bases, with 15 bases separating them. Germline values: CDR1 MNHEY, CDR2 SVGEGT. CDR3 amino acids: CASSTEGEGQETQYF. Written as DNA, the CDR3 is TGTGCCAGCAGTACGGAGGGGGAGGGGCAAGAGACCCAGTACTTC.

The CDR3 sequence: CASSPRRNSPLHF. CDR3 nucleotide sequence: TGTGCCAGCAGCCCGCGCCGGAATTCACCCCTCCACTTT. The chain has TRBV13 and TRBJ1-6, with no clear D. Trimming took 5 bases from V and 7 from J, leaving 9 bases between them. Germline values: CDR1 PRHDT, CDR2 FYEKMQ (reference sequence). The CDR3 length is 13 residues.

The chain joins TRBV3-1 (or the pseudogene TRBV3-2) to TRBJ1-6; D is uncertain. This CDR3 has 12 residues. Germline V gene sequence: CDR1 LGHDT, CDR2 YNNKEL (reference sequence). V lost 5 bases and J 4 bases, leaving 3 bases between the germline ends. DNA for the CDR3: TGTGCCAGCAGCTTGTATAATTCACCCCTCCACTTT. Translation: CASSLYNSPLHF.

The chain has TRBV28 and TRBJ1-5; D is perhaps TRBD1 (5 bases). Trimming shortened V by 5 bases and J by 10 bases, and 15 bases separated the two germline ends. In germline, CDR1 is MDHEN, CDR2 SYDVKM. This CDR3 contains 13 residues. The CDR3 DNA follows: TGTGCCAGCAGTCCGACCGGGTGGGGCCCCCAGCATTTT. Its protein product is CASSPTGWGPQHF.

This clone was recorded once. V usage is TRBV6-5 and J usage is TRBJ1-2; 7 nucleotides line up with TRBD1. Germline V gene data show CDR1 as MNHEY and CDR2 as SVGAGI. V shed 4 bases, J shed 1 base, and the junction held 3 bases outside the gene matches. The CDR3 extends over 14 amino acids. Here the CDR3 reads CASSWDRINYGYTF. The CDR3 bases are TGTGCCAGCAGTTGGGACAGAATTAACTATGGCTACACCTTC.

The rearrangement uses TRBV30 and TRBJ2-1, with 12 positions matching TRBD2. The V gene end was trimmed by 0 bases and the J gene end by 1 base; junction bases not matched to a gene: 10. The V gene's germline CDR1 is GTSNPN and CDR2 SVGIG (reference sequence). The CDR3 is made up of 19 amino acids. CDR3 sequence (DNA): TGTGCCTGGAGTGTAAGCAGGGGGACTAGCGGGCTTTCCTACAATGAGCAGTTCTTC. Its protein product is CAWSVSRGTSGLSYNEQFF.

The V and J genes are TRBV29-1 and TRBJ1-2; D remains ambiguous. Trimming took off 7 bases at V and 0 bases at J, with 12 bases between the two ends. The CDR3 contains 13 residues. Germline-derived CDR1 and CDR2 are SQVTM and ANQGSEA. CDR3 DNA sequence: TGCAGCGCCCAGGAGGGAGCTAACTATGGCTACACCTTC. Amino acids: CSAQEGANYGYTF.